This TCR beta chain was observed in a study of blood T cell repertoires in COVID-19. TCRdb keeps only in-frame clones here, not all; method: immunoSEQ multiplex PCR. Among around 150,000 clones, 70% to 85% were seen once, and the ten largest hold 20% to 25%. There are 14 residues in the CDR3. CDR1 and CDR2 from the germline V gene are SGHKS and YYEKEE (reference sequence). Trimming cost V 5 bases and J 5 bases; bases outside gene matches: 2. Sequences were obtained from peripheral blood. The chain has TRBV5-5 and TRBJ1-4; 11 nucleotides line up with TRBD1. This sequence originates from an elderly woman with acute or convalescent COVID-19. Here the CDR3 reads CASRGTGGNEKLFF. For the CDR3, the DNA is TGTGCCAGCAGGGGGACAGGGGGGAATGAAAAACTGTTTTTT. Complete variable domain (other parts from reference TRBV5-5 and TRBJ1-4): DAGVTQSPTHLIKTRGQQVTLRCSPISGHKSVSWYQQVLGQGPQFIFQYYEKEERGRGNFPDRFSARQFPNYSSELNVNALLLGDSALYLCASRGTGGNEKLFFGSGTQLSVL.